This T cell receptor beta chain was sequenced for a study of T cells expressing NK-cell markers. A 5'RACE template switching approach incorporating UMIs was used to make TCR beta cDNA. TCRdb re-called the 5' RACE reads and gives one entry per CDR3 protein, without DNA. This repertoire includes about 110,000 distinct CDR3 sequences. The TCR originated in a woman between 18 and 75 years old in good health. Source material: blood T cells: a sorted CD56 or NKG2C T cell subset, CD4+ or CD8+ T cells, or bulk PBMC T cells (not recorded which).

CDR3 residues: CASSLRRGLAETDTQYF. The rearrangement uses TRBV7-2 and TRBJ2-3; TCRdb outputs TRBD2, but without DNA this stays unchecked. Germline loops: CDR1 SGHTA, CDR2 FQGNSA. The CDR3 has 17 residues.